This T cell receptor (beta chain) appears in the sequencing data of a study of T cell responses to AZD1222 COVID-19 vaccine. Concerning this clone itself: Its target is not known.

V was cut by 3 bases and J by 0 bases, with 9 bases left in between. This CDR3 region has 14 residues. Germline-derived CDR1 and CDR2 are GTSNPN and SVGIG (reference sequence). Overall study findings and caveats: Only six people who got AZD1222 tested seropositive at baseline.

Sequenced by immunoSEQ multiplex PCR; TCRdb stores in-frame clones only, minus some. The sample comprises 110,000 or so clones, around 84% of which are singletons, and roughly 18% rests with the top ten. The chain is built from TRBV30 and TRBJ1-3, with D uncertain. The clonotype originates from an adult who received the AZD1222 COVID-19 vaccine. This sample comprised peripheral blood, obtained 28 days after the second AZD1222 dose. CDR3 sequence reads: CAWRSRSSGNTIYF. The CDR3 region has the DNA TGTGCCTGGAGATCAAGAAGCTCTGGAAACACCATATATTTT.